This T cell receptor (beta chain) is from a study of T cell changes during pregnancy in multiple sclerosis. Sequencing used immunoSEQ multiplex PCR; TCRdb keeps in-frame clones, though not all of them. The table lists under 40,000 clones, around nine tenths of them singletons, with about 10% in the top ten. The CDR3 is 16 amino acids. Germline V gene lookup returns CDR1 SGHVS and CDR2 FQNEAQ. The V gene end was trimmed by 0 bases and the J gene end by 8 bases; junction bases not matched to a gene: 6. The source was CD8+ T cells from peripheral blood mononuclear cells, collected before pregnancy. This clonotype was obtained from a female donor with multiple sclerosis, enrolled in a pregnancy study. The chain is built from TRBV7-8 and TRBJ2-1; 11 nucleotides align to TRBD1. The CDR3 protein is CASSLAWGQGGDEQFF. The CDR3 region has the DNA TGTGCCAGCAGCTTAGCTTGGGGACAGGGGGGCGATGAGCAGTTCTTC.